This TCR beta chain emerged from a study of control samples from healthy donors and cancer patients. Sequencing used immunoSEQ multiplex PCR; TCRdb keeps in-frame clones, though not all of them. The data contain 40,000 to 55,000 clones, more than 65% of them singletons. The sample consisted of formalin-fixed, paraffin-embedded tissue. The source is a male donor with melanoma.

CDR3: CASTVSGTSGTDTQYF. The CDR3 nucleotides are TGCGCCAGCACCGTATCCGGGACTAGCGGCACAGATACGCAGTATTTT. The chain recombines TRBV5-1 with TRBJ2-3, with 10 positions matching TRBD2. Germline V gene lookup returns CDR1 SGHRS and CDR2 YFSETQ. The CDR3 length is 16 residues. Trimming removed 6 bases from V and 1 base from J; junction bases left unmatched: 8.